These 22 T cell receptor beta chains originate from one sample sequenced in a study of blood T cell repertoires in COVID-19. The table came from immunoSEQ multiplex PCR; TCRdb's copy has only in-frame clones and leaves some out. The table lists 200,000 to 250,000 clones, less than 90% of them singletons, with more than 4.5% in the top ten. The material sequenced was peripheral blood. Receptors were obtained from a woman aged 60 to 75 who had recovered from COVID-19.

This clone has only a few counts. The chain employs TRBV12-3 or TRBV12-4 and TRBJ1-2; D may be TRBD1 (5 bases). V was cut by 7 bases and J by 3 bases, with 12 bases left in between. The CDR3 is made up of 13 amino acids. The CDR3 coding sequence is TGTGCCAGCACCCTCGGACAACACTATGGCTACACCTTC. Amino acids: CASTLGQHYGYTF.

CDR3 sequence: CASTKTGTPRETQYF. The CDR3 nucleotides read TGTGCCAGCACTAAAACGGGGACTCCCAGGGAGACCCAGTACTTC. The chain uses TRBV2 and TRBJ2-5; maybe TRBD2 (6 bases). Trimming took 7 bases from V and 5 from J, leaving 20 bases between them. There are 15 residues in the CDR3. CDR1 is SNHLY, CDR2 FYNNEI, per germline.

The rearrangement joins TRBV6-5 to TRBJ1-3, with TRBD1 matching 12 bases. The CDR3 is 15 residues long. Germline V gene data show CDR1 as MNHEY and CDR2 as SVGAGI. Losses at the gene ends were 8 bases for V and 4 bases for J; bases not matched to a gene: 6. CDR3 in amino acids: CASRRDRGLGNTIYF. In nucleotides, the CDR3 is TGTGCCAGCCGCCGGGACAGGGGGCTCGGAAACACCATATATTTT.

This chain links TRBV5-1 with TRBJ1-1; 7 bases fit TRBD1. The CDR3 sequence is 13 residues long. Germline CDR1 reads SGHRS; CDR2 reads YFSETQ. Trimming at V came to 4 bases and at J to 5 bases, leaving 5 bases not matched to a gene. CDR3 sequence reads: CASSPWTGTEAFF. As DNA, the CDR3 is TGCGCCAGCAGCCCCTGGACAGGTACTGAAGCTTTCTTT.

The rearrangement links TRBV3-1 (or the pseudogene TRBV3-2) to TRBJ2-3; 7 bases align to TRBD2. V trimming: 4 bases; J trimming: 1 base; junction bases outside the gene matches: 5. The CDR3 is made up of 15 amino acids. Per the germline V gene, CDR1 is LGHDT and CDR2 is YNNKEL (reference sequence). CDR3 DNA sequence: TGTGCCAGCAGCCTCTACCGGGGGGGCACAGATACGCAGTATTTT. This codes for CASSLYRGGTDTQYF.

The chain is built from TRBV9 and TRBJ1-1, with 10 bases that match TRBD1. V lost 4 bases and J lost 1; bases outside the gene matches: 4. The CDR3 length is 15 residues. Germline-derived CDR1 and CDR2 are SGDLS and YYNGEE. CDR3 DNA sequence: TGTGCCAGCAGCCCGGGACAGGGGAAGAACACTGAAGCTTTCTTT. The encoded protein is CASSPGQGKNTEAFF.

J is TRBJ1-6 and V is TRBV7-2; tentative D call: TRBD1 (5 bases). V was pared by 0 bases and J by 6 bases, with 15 bases between. This CDR3 region has 17 residues. Germline CDR1 reads SGHTA; CDR2 reads FQGNSA. This CDR3 reads CASSLARQGPGNSPLHF. As DNA, the CDR3 is TGTGCCAGCAGCTTAGCGCGGCAGGGCCCCGGTAATTCACCCCTCCACTTT.

V is TRBV6-2 or TRBV6-3 and J is TRBJ2-7; D remains ambiguous. Deletions cut 4 bases from V and 0 bases from J, with 4 bases between. This CDR3 region has 12 residues. Germline V gene data show CDR1 as MNHEY and CDR2 as SVGEGT. Written as DNA, the CDR3 is TGTGCCAGCAGTTCTAGCTCCTACGAGCAGTACTTC. This encodes CASSSSSYEQYF.

This clone is a singleton in its sample. The J gene is TRBJ2-7, the V gene TRBV5-6, with 8 bases that match TRBD1. The V gene's germline CDR1 is SGHDT and CDR2 YYEEEE. This CDR3 spans 13 amino acids. Losses at the gene ends were 4 bases for V and 5 bases for J; bases not matched to a gene: 5. CDR3 nucleotides: TGTGCCAGCAGCGTCGGACAGGGAGACGAGCAGTACTTC. Its protein product is CASSVGQGDEQYF.

The V gene is TRBV4-1, the J gene TRBJ1-2; D gene unclear. The V end lost 2 bases, the J end lost 5 bases, and 15 bases lay between the germline ends. The CDR3 has 15 amino acids. Looked up from germline, CDR1 is MGHRA and CDR2 is YSYEKL. The CDR3 DNA is TGCGCCAGCAGCCAAACGGAGGGTTCGGGGTATGGCTACACCTTC. Protein product: CASSQTEGSGYGYTF.

CDR3 residues: CASSFYVQDYGYTF. CDR3 in DNA: TGTGCCAGCAGCTTTTATGTACAGGACTATGGCTACACCTTC. The genes are TRBV11-2 and TRBJ1-2, with D possibly TRBD1 on 5 matching bases. V gave up 3 bases and J gave up 3 bases, with 11 bases separating them. Germline-derived CDR1 and CDR2 are SGHAT and FQNNGV. CDR3 length: 14 residues.

The chain recombines TRBV7-9 with TRBJ2-5; 12 nucleotides match TRBD2. The junction had 5 bases not matched to a gene; V was cut back by 1 base and J by 5 bases. The CDR3 runs 16 residues. Germline CDR1 and CDR2: SEHNR and FQNEAQ (reference sequence). CDR3 amino acids: CASSLVGLAGTETQYF. Here the CDR3 DNA reads TGTGCCAGCAGCTTAGTCGGACTAGCGGGGACCGAGACCCAGTACTTC. Looking up the rest from reference TRBV7-9 and TRBJ2-5 gives the full variable domain: DTGVSQNPRHKITKRGQNVTFRCDPISEHNRLYWYRQTLGQGPEFLTYFQNEAQLEKSRLLSDRFSAERPKGSFSTLEIQRTEQGDSAMYLCASSLVGLAGTETQYFGPGTRLLVL.

The rearrangement joins TRBV9 to TRBJ2-3, with a tentative D call TRBD1 (6 bases). V was cut by 1 base and J by 2 bases, with 11 bases left in between. The germline CDR1 and CDR2 sequences are SGDLS and YYNGEE. This CDR3 region has 15 residues. The CDR3 loop is CASSVLQGHTDTQYF. In nucleotides, the CDR3 is TGTGCCAGCAGCGTACTACAGGGACACACAGATACGCAGTATTTT.

V and J are TRBV7-6 and TRBJ2-1; 8 nucleotides align to TRBD1. In germline, CDR1 is SGHVS, CDR2 FNYEAQ. J gave up 0 bases and V 11 bases, and 6 bases lay outside the gene matches. The CDR3 length is 14 residues. The CDR3 reads CACAGGGSYNEQFF. In DNA, the CDR3 is TGTGCCTGCGCAGGGGGCGGCTCCTACAATGAGCAGTTCTTC. The complete variable domain, with remaining parts taken from reference TRBV7-6 and TRBJ2-1, reads GAGVSQSPRYKVTKRGQDVALRCDPISGHVSLYWYRQALGQGPEFLTYFNYEAQQDKSGLPNDRFSAERPEGSISTLTIQRTEQRDSAMYRCACAGGGSYNEQFFGPGTRLTVL.

This clone was recorded only once. The chain joins TRBV27 to TRBJ1-3; D gene unclear. There are 16 residues in the CDR3. From germline, CDR1 is MNHEY and CDR2 SMNVEV (reference sequence). Trimming took off 4 bases at V and 0 bases at J, with 13 bases between the two ends. CDR3 bases: TGTGCCAGCAGTTCTCAGTCGGACTTCTCTGGAAACACCATATATTTT. Residues: CASSSQSDFSGNTIYF.

The chain has TRBV15 and TRBJ2-1, with 10 nucleotides matching TRBD2. Germline V gene data show CDR1 as LNHNV and CDR2 as YYDKDF (reference sequence). The CDR3 length is 15 residues. The ends lost 5 bases at V and 2 bases at J; junction bases unmatched: 3. This CDR3 reads CATSGTSAPYNEQFF. The CDR3 region has the DNA TGTGCCACCAGCGGGACTAGCGCACCCTACAATGAGCAGTTCTTC.

The chain couples TRBV4-2 to TRBJ2-3, with 12 positions matching TRBD2. Germline CDR1 reads LGHNA; CDR2 reads YNFKEQ. J lost 2 bases, V lost 0 bases, and 12 bases had no gene match. This CDR3 is 20 amino acids long. CDR3 residues: CASSQDRRLAGGTNTDTQYF. Here the CDR3 DNA reads TGTGCCAGCAGCCAAGATCGCCGTCTAGCGGGGGGGACTAACACAGATACGCAGTATTTT.

The rearrangement links TRBV2 to TRBJ2-1, with 9 bases matching TRBD2. With V trimmed by 7 bases and J by 8 bases, 12 bases remained unmatched. The CDR3 length is 15 residues. CDR1 and CDR2 (germline): SNHLY, FYNNEI. The CDR3 loop reads CASNPSSGAGDEQFF. The CDR3 nucleotides are TGTGCCAGCAACCCTTCTAGCGGGGCAGGTGATGAGCAGTTCTTC.

V usage is TRBV12-3 or TRBV12-4 and J usage is TRBJ1-2; no clear D gene. This CDR3 is 12 amino acids long. Trimming shortened V by 4 bases and J by 2 bases, and 5 bases separated the two germline ends. The CDR3 loop is CASSSPNYGYTF. CDR3 coding DNA: TGTGCCAGCAGTTCTCCGAACTATGGCTACACCTTC.

The V and J genes are TRBV4-2 and TRBJ2-5; perhaps TRBD2 as D (5 bases). Germline V CDR1 and CDR2: LGHNA, YNFKEQ. The ends were cut back, 4 bases at V and 5 bases at J, with 11 bases in the middle. The CDR3 spans 13 residues. The CDR3 DNA is TGTGCCAGCAGCCGAGACGAGGGCGAGACCCAGTACTTC. Translation gives CASSRDEGETQYF.

The chain joins TRBV30 to TRBJ2-7, with D possibly being TRBD2 (6 bases). The ends were cut back, 4 bases at V and 4 bases at J, with 20 bases in the middle. This CDR3 spans 15 amino acids. Germline-derived CDR1 and CDR2 are GTSNPN and SVGIG (reference sequence). The CDR3 sequence: CAWTGGTPKNYEQYF. The CDR3 nucleotides are TGTGCCTGGACCGGGGGAACCCCAAAAAATTACGAGCAGTACTTC.

This rearrangement joins TRBV7-3 to TRBJ2-3; D uncertain. CDR3 size: 13 residues. V lost 5 bases and J 6 bases, leaving 12 bases between the germline ends. Germline V gives CDR1 SGHTA, CDR2 FQGTGA. The CDR3 region has the DNA TGTGCCAGCAGCCCGACGCAGGCGGATACGCAGTATTTT. Translating gives CASSPTQADTQYF.